The rows below give T cell receptor beta chains drawn from one sample of a study of T cells and Merkel cell carcinoma outcomes. This table comes from immunoSEQ multiplex PCR, and its TCRdb copy is limited to in-frame clones, with some not included. The sample yields 10,000 to 15,000 clones, nearly 97% seen once. The sequenced sample was tumor tissue from Merkel cell carcinoma. The origin of the receptors is a human donor with Merkel cell carcinoma. Both conserved end residues are part of each CDR3. A D gene is named only where the DNA matches it firmly. Clone size appears in some rows only: once, few, many, or a class for an expanded clone.

>TRBJ2-1|TRBV7-7|NA|NA|13
CASSLGLGGEQFF
TGTGCTAGCAGCTTAGGGTTGGGGGGCGAGCAGTTCTTC
>TRBJ2-3|TRBV28|TRBD2|NA|14
CASGGGLDTDTQYF
TGTGCCAGCGGTGGGGGACTAGACACAGATACGCAGTATTTT
>TRBJ1-1|TRBV6-1|NA|NA|15
CASSATGSSSTEAFF
TGTGCCAGCAGTGCTACAGGGTCGTCTTCCACTGAAGCTTTCTTT
>TRBJ2-3|TRBV7-7|NA|NA|14
CASSLAGSTDTQYF
TGTGCCAGCAGCTTAGCAGGGAGCACAGATACGCAGTATTTT
>TRBJ2-1|TRBV10-3|TRBD2|NA|16
CAISALAGTRNNEQFF
TGTGCCATCAGCGCCCTAGCCGGGACTAGGAACAATGAGCAGTTCTTC
>TRBJ2-4|TRBV6-6|NA|NA|14
CASSYGTAKNIQYF
TGTGCCAGCAGTTACGGGACGGCCAAAAACATTCAGTACTTC
>TRBJ2-1|TRBV4-3|NA|NA|17
CASSQETDWSSYNEQFF
TGCGCCAGCAGCCAAGAAACTGATTGGAGCTCCTACAATGAGCAGTTCTTC
>TRBJ1-4|TRBV28|TRBD1|NA|17
CASRSPGQVVLGEKLFF
TGTGCCAGCAGATCTCCGGGACAGGTCGTTCTCGGGGAAAAACTGTTTTTT
>TRBJ2-3|TRBV7-2|TRBD2|NA|16
CASSWTSGVLTDTQYF
TGTGCCAGCAGCTGGACTAGCGGGGTACTCACAGATACGCAGTATTTT
>TRBJ2-3|TRBV5-4|NA|NA|15
CASSEARDSTDTQYF
TGTGCCAGCAGCGAAGCCCGGGACTCCACAGATACGCAGTATTTT
>TRBJ1-5|TRBV2|TRBD1|NA|13
CASSGQGNQPQHF
TGTGCCAGCAGTGGACAGGGGAATCAGCCCCAGCATTTT
>TRBJ1-5|TRBV6-1|NA|once|17
CASSEVMSAGWNQPQHF
TGTGCCAGCAGTGAAGTGATGTCGGCAGGATGGAATCAGCCCCAGCATTTT
>TRBJ2-2|TRBV4-3|NA|NA|15
CASSQDRVSTGELFF
TGCGCCAGCAGCCAAGACCGGGTATCCACCGGGGAGCTGTTTTTT
>TRBJ2-7|TRBV29-1|NA|NA|13
CSAGRSSSYEQYF
TGCAGCGCCGGACGGAGTAGCTCCTACGAGCAGTACTTC
>TRBJ1-1|TRBV6-1|NA|NA|15
CASSDPGAERTEAFF
TGTGCCAGCAGTGACCCCGGGGCAGAGAGGACTGAAGCTTTCTTT
>TRBJ1-2|TRBV7-8|NA|NA|14
CASSGRDINYGYTF
TGTGCCAGCAGCGGACGGGACATCAACTATGGCTACACCTTC
>TRBJ2-5|TRBV30|NA|NA|14
CAWSVGSGRETQYF
TGTGCCTGGAGTGTAGGATCGGGGAGGGAGACCCAGTACTTC
>TRBJ2-7|TRBV2|TRBD2|NA|11
CASRRWGGQYF
TGTGCCAGCCGACGATGGGGGGGGCAGTACTTC
>TRBJ1-1|TRBV29-1|NA|NA|13
CSVEQGGLTEAFF
TGCAGCGTTGAGCAAGGGGGACTCACTGAAGCTTTCTTT
>TRBJ2-3|TRBV4-3|NA|once|15
CASSAQLGITDTQYF
TGCGCCAGCAGCGCCCAACTAGGTATCACAGATACGCAGTATTTT
>TRBJ1-4|TRBV5-1|NA|NA|15
CASSLGSGDNEKLFF
TGCGCCAGCAGCTTGGGTTCAGGGGATAATGAAAAACTGTTTTTT
>TRBJ1-2|TRBV5-6|TRBD1|NA|14
CASSWRGQLGGYTF
TGTGCCAGCAGCTGGAGGGGACAGTTGGGGGGCTACACCTTC
>TRBJ2-2|TRBV7-7|NA|NA|12
CASSLQSGELFF
TGTGCCAGCAGCCTCCAAAGCGGGGAGCTGTTTTTT
>TRBJ1-2|TRBV6-6|NA|NA|14
CASSYSPGSHGYTF
TGTGCCAGCAGTTACTCGCCGGGCAGCCATGGCTACACCTTC
>TRBJ2-5|TRBV9|NA|NA|13
CASSPSGQETQYF
TGTGCCAGCAGCCCGTCAGGGCAAGAGACCCAGTACTTC
>TRBJ2-1|TRBV11-3|NA|NA|14
CASSYDSTYNEQFF
TGTGCCAGCAGCTACGACTCCACCTACAATGAGCAGTTCTTC
>TRBJ2-7|TRBV11-3|NA|NA|14
CASSFTTSSYEQYF
TGTGCCAGCAGCTTTACGACTAGCTCCTACGAGCAGTACTTC
>TRBJ2-1|TRBV11-1|TRBD2|NA|14
CATGGGAGKNEQFF
TGTGCCACCGGCGGGGGTGCGGGAAAGAATGAGCAGTTCTTC
>TRBJ1-4|TRBV7-9|NA|NA|15
CASSWGGGSNEKLFF
TGTGCCAGCAGCTGGGGGGGCGGGTCTAATGAAAAACTGTTTTTT
>TRBJ2-4|TRBV13|NA|few|12
CASSLAKNIQYF
TGTGCCAGCAGCTTAGCCAAAAACATTCAGTACTTC
>TRBJ2-1|TRBV20-1|NA|NA|9
CSADNEQFF
TGCAGTGCTGACAATGAGCAGTTCTTC
>TRBJ2-2|TRBV28|TRBD1|once|15
CASSLVPQGTGELFF
TGTGCCAGCAGTTTAGTCCCACAGGGGACCGGGGAGCTGTTTTTT
>TRBJ2-7|TRBV4-3|NA|once|15
CASSQGGQGGYEQYF
TGCGCCAGCAGCCAAGGAGGGCAAGGGGGCTACGAGCAGTACTTC
>TRBJ2-2|TRBV7-6|NA|once|18
CASSSPRGYPANTGELFF
TGTGCCAGCAGCTCCCCCCGGGGGTATCCCGCGAACACCGGGGAGCTGTTTTTT
>TRBJ2-7|TRBV18|NA|NA|15
CASSPSVIGDYEQYF
TGTGCCAGCTCACCATCTGTGATAGGGGACTACGAGCAGTACTTC
>TRBJ2-1|TRBV2|TRBD2|NA|15
CASNRLAGVGNEQFF
TGTGCCAGCAATAGACTAGCGGGAGTAGGCAATGAGCAGTTCTTC
>TRBJ2-3|TRBV4-3|TRBD2|NA|18
CASSQSTRASGRVDTQYF
TGCGCCAGCAGCCAATCCACCCGGGCTAGCGGGAGAGTGGATACGCAGTATTTT
>TRBJ1-5|TRBV28|TRBD1|NA|15
CASSSTGTGYQPQHF
TGTGCCAGCAGTTCAACCGGGACAGGGTATCAGCCCCAGCATTTT
>TRBJ1-1|TRBV11-2|NA|NA|11
CASVGVLEAFF
TGTGCCAGCGTCGGAGTTTTGGAAGCTTTCTTT
>TRBJ2-3|TRBV2|TRBD1|NA|16
CASRLRTGGTPDTQYF
TGTGCCAGCAGGCTCCGGACAGGGGGCACCCCAGATACGCAGTATTTT
>TRBJ2-1|TRBV6-1|NA|NA|13
CASSEGTGREQFF
TGTGCCAGCAGTGAAGGAACAGGTCGTGAGCAGTTCTTC
>TRBJ2-7|TRBV9|NA|NA|14
CASSVLTDPYEQYF
TGTGCCAGCAGCGTACTGACAGACCCCTACGAGCAGTACTTC
>TRBJ2-6|TRBV10-3|NA|once|15
CAITGQSSGANVLTF
TGTGCCATCACTGGACAGAGCTCTGGGGCCAACGTCCTGACTTTC
>TRBJ2-2|TRBV5-1|NA|NA|15
CASSLGLGVTGELFF
TGCGCCAGCAGCTTGGGACTAGGGGTCACCGGGGAGCTGTTTTTT
>TRBJ2-7|TRBV10-3|TRBD1|NA|14
CAIGGTGSSYEQYF
TGTGCCATCGGTGGGACAGGGAGCTCCTACGAGCAGTACTTC
>TRBJ2-6|TRBV7-9|NA|NA|18
CASSPRPLETYGANVLTF
TGTGCCAGCAGCCCAAGACCCCTGGAGACATACGGGGCCAACGTCCTGACTTTC
>TRBJ2-1|TRBV7-9|TRBD2|NA|16
CASSSLVSGGINEQFF
TGTGCCAGCAGCTCCCTGGTCAGCGGGGGGATTAATGAGCAGTTCTTC
>TRBJ1-1|TRBV7-9|NA|NA|11
CASSLNTEAFF
TGTGCCAGCAGCTTGAACACTGAAGCTTTCTTT
>TRBJ2-3|TRBV14|NA|NA|14
CASSQSAMADTQYF
TGTGCCAGCAGTCAATCGGCGATGGCAGATACGCAGTATTTT
>TRBJ2-5|TRBV29-1|NA|NA|11
CSAASPETQYF
TGCAGCGCCGCTAGCCCCGAGACCCAGTACTTC
>TRBJ1-3|TRBV7-9|NA|NA|15
CASSSQESSGNTIYF
TGTGCCAGCAGCTCACAAGAAAGCTCTGGAAACACCATATATTTT
>TRBJ1-2|TRBV7-9|TRBD1|NA|17
CASSPRTGGTRRDGYTF
TGTGCCAGCAGCCCACGGACAGGGGGTACCCGGCGGGATGGCTACACCTTC
>TRBJ1-1|TRBV15|TRBD1|NA|15
CATSSVGGQNTEAFF
TGTGCCACCAGCTCTGTAGGGGGCCAGAACACTGAAGCTTTCTTT
>TRBJ2-7|TRBV28|NA|NA|13
CASREGSSYEQYF
TGTGCCAGCAGGGAGGGGAGCTCCTACGAGCAGTACTTC
>TRBJ2-3|TRBV18|TRBD2|NA|16
CASSPGLAGNTDTQYF
TGTGCCAGCTCACCCGGTCTAGCGGGAAACACAGATACGCAGTATTTT
>TRBJ2-2|TRBV6-6|NA|NA|13
CASTQGTTGELFF
TGTGCCAGCACGCAGGGGACCACCGGGGAGCTGTTTTTT
>TRBJ2-2|TRBV18|TRBD1|once|15
CASSLGQGNTGELFF
TGTGCCAGCTCACTGGGACAGGGGAACACCGGGGAGCTGTTTTTT